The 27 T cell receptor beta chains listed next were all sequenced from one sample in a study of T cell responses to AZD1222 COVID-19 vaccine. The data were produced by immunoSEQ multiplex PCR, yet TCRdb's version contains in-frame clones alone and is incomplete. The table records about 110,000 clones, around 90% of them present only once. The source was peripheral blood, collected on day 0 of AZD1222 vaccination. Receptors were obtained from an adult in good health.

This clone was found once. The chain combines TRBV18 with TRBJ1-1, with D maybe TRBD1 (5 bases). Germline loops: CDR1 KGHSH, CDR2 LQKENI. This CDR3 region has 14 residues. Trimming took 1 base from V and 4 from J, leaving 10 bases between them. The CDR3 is CASSPQKGTTEAFF. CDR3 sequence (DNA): TGTGCCAGCTCACCACAAAAAGGGACCACTGAAGCTTTCTTT.

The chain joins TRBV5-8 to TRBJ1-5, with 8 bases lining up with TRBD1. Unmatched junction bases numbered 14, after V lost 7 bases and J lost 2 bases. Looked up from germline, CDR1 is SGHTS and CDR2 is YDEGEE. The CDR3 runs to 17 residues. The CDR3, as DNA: TGTGCCAGCGAATTCCACAGGGGGACTCTTGGCAATCAGCCCCAGCATTTT. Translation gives CASEFHRGTLGNQPQHF.

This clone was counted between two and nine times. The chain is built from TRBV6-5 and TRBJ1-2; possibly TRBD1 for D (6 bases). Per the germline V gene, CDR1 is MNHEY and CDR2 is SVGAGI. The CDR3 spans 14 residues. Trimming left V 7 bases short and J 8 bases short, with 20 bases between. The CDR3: CASTKDGTRAGYTF. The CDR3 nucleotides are TGTGCCAGCACCAAGGACGGGACACGAGCCGGCTACACCTTC.

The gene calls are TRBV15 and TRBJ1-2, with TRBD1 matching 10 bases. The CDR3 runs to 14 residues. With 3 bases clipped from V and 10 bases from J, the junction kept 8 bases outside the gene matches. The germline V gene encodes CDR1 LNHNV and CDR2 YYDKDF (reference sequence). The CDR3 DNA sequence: TGTGCCACCAGCAGGGGACAGGGGTTCGTTCACTACACCTTC. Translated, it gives CATSRGQGFVHYTF.

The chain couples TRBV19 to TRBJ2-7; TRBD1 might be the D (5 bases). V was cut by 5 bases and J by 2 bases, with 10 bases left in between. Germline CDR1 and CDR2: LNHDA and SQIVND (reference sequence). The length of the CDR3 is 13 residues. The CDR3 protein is CASSPGPTYEQYF. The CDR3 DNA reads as TGTGCCAGTAGTCCAGGGCCCACCTACGAGCAGTACTTC. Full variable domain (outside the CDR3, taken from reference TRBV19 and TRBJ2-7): DGGITQSPKYLFRKEGQNVTLSCEQNLNHDAMYWYRQDPGQGLRLIYYSQIVNDFQKGDIAEGYSVSREKKESFPLTVTSAQKNPTAFYLCASSPGPTYEQYFGPGTRLTVT.

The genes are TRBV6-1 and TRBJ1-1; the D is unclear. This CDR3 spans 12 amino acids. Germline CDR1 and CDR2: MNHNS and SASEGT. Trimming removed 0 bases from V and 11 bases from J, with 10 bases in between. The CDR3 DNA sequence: TGTGCCAGCAGTGAAGCCGTCGTGGTGGCTTTCTTT. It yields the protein CASSEAVVVAFF.

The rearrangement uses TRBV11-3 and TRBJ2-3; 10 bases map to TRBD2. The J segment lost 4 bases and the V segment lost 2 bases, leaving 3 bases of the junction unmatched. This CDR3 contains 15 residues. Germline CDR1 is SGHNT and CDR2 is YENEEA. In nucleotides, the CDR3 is TGTGCCAGCAGCTTACTAGCGGGAGTCTCAGATACGCAGTATTTT. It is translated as CASSLLAGVSDTQYF. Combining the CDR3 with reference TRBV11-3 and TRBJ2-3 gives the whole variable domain EAGVVQSPRYKIIEKKQPVAFWCNPISGHNTLYWYLQNLGQGPELLIRYENEEAVDDSQLPKDRFSAERLKGVDSTLKIQPAELGDSAVYLCASSLLAGVSDTQYFGPGTRLTVL.

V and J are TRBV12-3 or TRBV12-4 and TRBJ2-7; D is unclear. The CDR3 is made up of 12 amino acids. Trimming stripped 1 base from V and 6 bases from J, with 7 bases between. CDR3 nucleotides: TGTGCCAGCAGTTTAGTTAAGTCCGAGCAGTACTTC. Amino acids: CASSLVKSEQYF.

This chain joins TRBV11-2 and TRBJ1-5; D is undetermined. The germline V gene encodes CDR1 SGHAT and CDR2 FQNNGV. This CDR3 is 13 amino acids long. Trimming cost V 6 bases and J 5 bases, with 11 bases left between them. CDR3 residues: CASSLGSHQPQHF. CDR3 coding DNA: TGTGCCAGCAGTCTGGGCAGTCATCAGCCCCAGCATTTT.

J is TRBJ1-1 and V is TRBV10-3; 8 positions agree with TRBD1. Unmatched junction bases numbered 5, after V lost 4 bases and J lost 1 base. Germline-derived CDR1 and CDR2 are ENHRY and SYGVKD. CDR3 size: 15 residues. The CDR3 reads CAISGGDRPNTEAFF. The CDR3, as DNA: TGTGCCATCAGTGGGGGGGACAGGCCGAACACTGAAGCTTTCTTT.

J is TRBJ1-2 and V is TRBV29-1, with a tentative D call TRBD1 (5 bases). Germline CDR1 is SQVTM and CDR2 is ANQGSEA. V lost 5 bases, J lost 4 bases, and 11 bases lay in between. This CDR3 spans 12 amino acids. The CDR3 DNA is TGCAGCGTTTCAGGTGGGGGCTATGGCTACACCTTC. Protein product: CSVSGGGYGYTF.

CDR3 nucleotide sequence: TGTGCCAGCAGCTTTTCAAGTGGGGTAAAAGAGACCCAGTACTTC. Protein sequence: CASSFSSGVKETQYF. The J gene is TRBJ2-5, the V gene TRBV5-8, with D unclear. The V and J ends lost 2 bases and 3 bases respectively, with 14 bases between them. Germline assignment: CDR1 SGHTS and CDR2 YDEGEE. The CDR3 consists of 15 residues.

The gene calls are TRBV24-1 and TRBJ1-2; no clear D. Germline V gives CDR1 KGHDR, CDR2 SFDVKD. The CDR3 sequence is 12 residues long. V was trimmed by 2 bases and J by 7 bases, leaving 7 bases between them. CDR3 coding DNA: TGTGCCACCAGTGATTCCTCCAGTGGCTACACCTTC. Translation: CATSDSSSGYTF.

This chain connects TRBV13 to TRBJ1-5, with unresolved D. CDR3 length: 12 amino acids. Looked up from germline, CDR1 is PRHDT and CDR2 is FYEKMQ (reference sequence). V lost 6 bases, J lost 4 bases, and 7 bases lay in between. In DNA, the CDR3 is TGTGCCAGCAGTGAAGGGAATCAGCCCCAGCATTTT. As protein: CASSEGNQPQHF.

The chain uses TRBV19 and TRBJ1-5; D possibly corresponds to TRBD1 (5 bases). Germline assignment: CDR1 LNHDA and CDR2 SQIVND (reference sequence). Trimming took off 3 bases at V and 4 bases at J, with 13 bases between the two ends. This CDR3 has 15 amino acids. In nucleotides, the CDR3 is TGTGCCAGTAGTATCGGGGACGGGGGAAATCAGCCCCAGCATTTT. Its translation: CASSIGDGGNQPQHF.

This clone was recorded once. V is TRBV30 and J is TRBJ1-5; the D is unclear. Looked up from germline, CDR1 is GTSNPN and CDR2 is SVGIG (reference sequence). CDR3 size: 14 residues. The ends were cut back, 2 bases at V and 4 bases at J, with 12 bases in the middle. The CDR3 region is CAWSKGMANQPQHF. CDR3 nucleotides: TGTGCCTGGAGTAAAGGCATGGCAAATCAGCCCCAGCATTTT.

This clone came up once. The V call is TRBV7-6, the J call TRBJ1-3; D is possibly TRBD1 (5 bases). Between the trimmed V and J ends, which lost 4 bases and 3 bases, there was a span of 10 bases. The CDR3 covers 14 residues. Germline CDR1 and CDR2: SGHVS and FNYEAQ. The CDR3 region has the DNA TGTGCCAGCAGCTCCCGCGGGGGTGGAAACACCATATATTTT. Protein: CASSSRGGGNTIYF.

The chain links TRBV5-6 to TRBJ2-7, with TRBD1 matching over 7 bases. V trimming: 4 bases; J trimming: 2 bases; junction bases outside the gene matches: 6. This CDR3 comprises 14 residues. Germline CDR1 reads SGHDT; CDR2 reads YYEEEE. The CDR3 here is CASSSRDSTYEQYF. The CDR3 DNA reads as TGTGCCAGCAGCAGCCGGGACAGTACCTACGAGCAGTACTTC.

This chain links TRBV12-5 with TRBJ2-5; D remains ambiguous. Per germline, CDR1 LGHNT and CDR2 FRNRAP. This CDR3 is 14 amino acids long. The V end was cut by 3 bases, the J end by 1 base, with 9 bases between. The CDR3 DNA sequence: TGTGCTAGTGGTTTCGAGCTTACCCAAGAGACCCAGTACTTC. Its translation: CASGFELTQETQYF.

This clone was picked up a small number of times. DNA for the CDR3: TGCGCCAGCAGCTTGGATCGGACAGGGGGCCTTAATGAAAAACTGTTTTTT. Its protein product is CASSLDRTGGLNEKLFF. This chain uses TRBV5-1 with TRBJ1-4, with 11 bases lining up with TRBD1. The trim removed 0 bases at V and 4 bases at J, leaving 5 bases unmatched. CDR1 is SGHRS, CDR2 YFSETQ, per germline. CDR3 size: 17 residues.

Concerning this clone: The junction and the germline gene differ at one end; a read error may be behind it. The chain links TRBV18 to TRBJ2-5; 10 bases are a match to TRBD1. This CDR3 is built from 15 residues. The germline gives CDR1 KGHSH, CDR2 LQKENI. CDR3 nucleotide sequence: TGTGCCAGCTCACGGGGGACAGGGGAGCAAGGGACCCAGTACTTC. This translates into CASSRGTGEQGTQYF.

In DNA, the CDR3 is TGTGCCAGCAGCTTAGTGGTCAGGGGCTCCAATTCACCCCTCCACTTT. Residues: CASSLVVRGSNSPLHF. The chain uses TRBV7-9 and TRBJ1-6; tentative D call: TRBD1 (6 bases). The CDR3 sequence is 16 residues long. V gave up 1 base and J gave up 7 bases, with 14 bases separating them. Germline lookup yields CDR1 SEHNR and CDR2 FQNEAQ (reference sequence).

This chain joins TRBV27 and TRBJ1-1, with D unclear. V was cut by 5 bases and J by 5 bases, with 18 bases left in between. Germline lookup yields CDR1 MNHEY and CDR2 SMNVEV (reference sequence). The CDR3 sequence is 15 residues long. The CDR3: CASSPPTVLGTEAFF. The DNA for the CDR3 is TGTGCCAGCAGTCCCCCTACGGTTCTCGGGACTGAAGCTTTCTTT.

The CDR3 region has the DNA TGTGCCAGCAGTTACTCGATTACGGGAAGGCCCCTCGACAATGAGCAGTTCTTC. Protein: CASSYSITGRPLDNEQFF. The chain recombines TRBV6-2 or TRBV6-3 with TRBJ2-1; a weak D match, TRBD2 (5 bases). This CDR3 is 18 amino acids long. Trimming stripped 0 bases from V and 5 bases from J, with 20 bases between. From germline, CDR1 is MNHEY and CDR2 SVGEGT.

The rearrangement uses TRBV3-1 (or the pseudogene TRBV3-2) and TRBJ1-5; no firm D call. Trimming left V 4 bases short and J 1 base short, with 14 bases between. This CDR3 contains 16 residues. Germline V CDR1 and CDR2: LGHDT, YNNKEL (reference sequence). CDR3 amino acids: CASSPSFAQSNQPQHF. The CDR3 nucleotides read TGTGCCAGCAGCCCCTCGTTTGCCCAGAGCAATCAGCCCCAGCATTTT.

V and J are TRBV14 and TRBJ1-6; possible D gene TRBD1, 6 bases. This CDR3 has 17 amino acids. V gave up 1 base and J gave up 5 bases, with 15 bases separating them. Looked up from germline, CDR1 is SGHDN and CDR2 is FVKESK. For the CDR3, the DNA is TGTGCCAGCAGCCAAGTTGTCCCGGGGGCGAATAATTCACCCCTCCACTTT. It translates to CASSQVVPGANNSPLHF.

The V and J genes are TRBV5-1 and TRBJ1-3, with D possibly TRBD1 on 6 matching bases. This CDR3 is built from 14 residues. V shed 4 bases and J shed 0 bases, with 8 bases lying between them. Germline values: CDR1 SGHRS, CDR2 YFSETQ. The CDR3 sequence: CASSAGDSGNTIYF. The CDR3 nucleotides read TGCGCCAGCAGCGCAGGGGACTCTGGAAACACCATATATTTT.